These T cell receptor beta chains were read from a single sample in a study of T-cell memory formation after mild COVID-19. TCRdb re-derived calls from the 5' RACE reads in MiXCR, one entry per CDR3 protein. The sample holds hundreds of thousands of distinct CDR3 sequences, 15% to 25% seen once. Sequenced material: PBMCs or a T cell subset sorted from them (not recorded which). These receptors were obtained from an adult woman who had mild COVID-19 (a few samples of this study predate the infection). Cell type and time point are not known. Each CDR3 is given with its conserved first and last residue. The order of the fields is clone size, CDR3 length, J gene, D gene, V gene, CDR3 protein, CDR3 DNA. D genes are given only for firm matches. Size values are once, few and many counts, or a class for expanded clones, and some rows have none.

>.|14|TRBJ1-1|.|TRBV7-2
CASSLVVRNTEAFF
TGTGCCAGCAGCTTAGTAGTTAGGAACACTGAAGCTTTCTTT
>.|15|TRBJ2-1|TRBD1|TRBV5-1
CASSYRDRGFNEQFF
TGCGCCAGCAGCTACCGGGACAGGGGATTCAATGAGCAGTTCTTC
>.|13|TRBJ2-7|.|TRBV5-6
CASSPGRNYEQYF
TGTGCCAGCAGCCCCGGGCGGAACTACGAGCAGTACTTC
>many|19|TRBJ1-2|TRBD1|TRBV7-9
CASSLVPGTGHPYDYGYTF
TGTGCCAGCAGCTTAGTACCCGGGACAGGGCATCCCTACGACTATGGCTACACCTTC
>.|13|TRBJ2-1|.|TRBV6-5
CASSGQIYNEQFF
TGTGCCAGCAGTGGACAAATCTACAATGAGCAGTTCTTC
>.|15|TRBJ2-1|TRBD1|TRBV12-3/TRBV12-4
CASSLFNRGLDEQFF
TGTGCCAGCAGTTTATTTAACAGGGGGTTGGATGAGCAGTTCTTC
>.|14|TRBJ1-5|.|TRBV12-3/TRBV12-4
CASSLAGINQPQHF
TGTGCCAGCAGTTTGGCAGGGATCAATCAGCCCCAGCATTTT
>.|12|TRBJ1-1|.|TRBV18
CASHGRLTEAFF
TGTGCCAGCCACGGACGGCTCACTGAAGCTTTCTTT
>few|10|TRBJ1-1|.|TRBV20-1
CSAWDTEAFF
TGCAGTGCCTGGGACACTGAAGCTTTCTTT
>few|15|TRBJ1-1|.|TRBV4-1
CASSQAWGAHTEAFF
TGCGCCAGCAGCCAAGCTTGGGGCGCGCACACTGAAGCTTTCTTT
>.|15|TRBJ2-4|TRBD1|TRBV27
CASSLSTGTKNIQYF
TGTGCCAGCAGTTTATCGACAGGGACCAAAAACATTCAGTACTTC
>.|14|TRBJ1-1|TRBD1|TRBV19
CATRGTGMNTEAFF
TGTGCCACTAGGGGGACAGGAATGAACACTGAAGCTTTCTTT
>.|14|TRBJ1-6|.|TRBV18
CASSTTGTNSPLHF
TGTGCCAGCTCGACAACAGGGACGAATTCACCCCTCCACTTT
>many|16|TRBJ2-3|TRBD2|TRBV7-3
CASSARGSGDTDTQYF
TGTGCCAGCAGCGCCCGGGGGAGCGGGGACACAGATACGCAGTATTTT
>.|17|TRBJ2-3|TRBD2|TRBV2
CASSEAQFSGYTDTQYF
TGTGCCAGCAGTGAAGCGCAATTTAGCGGGTACACAGATACGCAGTATTTT
>.|18|TRBJ2-3|TRBD2|TRBV7-4
CASSPTSGGPNSTDTQYF
TGTGCCAGCAGCCCAACTAGCGGGGGACCCAATAGCACAGATACGCAGTATTTT
>.|12|TRBJ1-1|.|TRBV30
CAWNVLTGEAFF
TGTGCCTGGAACGTTTTGACCGGTGAAGCTTTCTTT
>once|16|TRBJ2-3|.|TRBV6-4
CASMGSSGTSTDTQYF
TGTGCCAGCATGGGCAGTAGCGGAACTAGCACAGATACGCAGTATTTT
>.|16|TRBJ2-7|TRBD1|TRBV7-9
CASSFSVGQGDYEQYF
TGTGCCAGCAGCTTTTCGGTAGGACAGGGTGACTACGAGCAGTACTTC
>.|15|TRBJ2-4|.|TRBV5-1
CASSLNGILGDIQYF
TGCGCCAGCAGCCTGAACGGAATACTGGGGGACATTCAGTACTTC
>many|13|TRBJ2-5|.|TRBV5-1
CASSLGIQETQYF
TGTGCCAGCAGCCTCGGGATTCAAGAGACCCAGTACTTC
>few|16|TRBJ1-1|.|TRBV5-1
CASSLQAPTGNTEAFF
TGCGCCAGCAGCTTGCAAGCCCCGACAGGGAACACTGAAGCTTTCTTT
>few|14|TRBJ2-7|.|TRBV12-3/TRBV12-4
CASSSVHLSSEQYF
TGTGCCAGCAGTTCCGTACACCTATCCAGCGAGCAGTACTTC
>many|15|TRBJ2-3|TRBD2|TRBV5-4
CASRVGGASTDTQYF
TGTGCCAGCAGGGTCGGGGGGGCAAGCACAGATACGCAGTATTTT
>few|15|TRBJ2-1|TRBD2|TRBV7-9
CASSRSGGAPNEQFF
TGTGCCAGCAGTCGGAGCGGGGGGGCCCCCAATGAGCAGTTCTTC
>many|15|TRBJ2-1|.|TRBV4-2
CASSGPSSSYNEQFF
TGTGCCAGCAGCGGCCCGAGTAGCTCCTACAATGAGCAGTTCTTC
>few|14|TRBJ2-7|TRBD2|TRBV12-3/TRBV12-4
CASSLGSGGNKQYF
TGTGCCAGCAGTTTGGGTAGCGGGGGAAATAAGCAGTACTTC
>many|15|TRBJ1-2|.|TRBV4-3
CASSQAPTGAYGYTF
TGCGCCAGCAGCCAAGCTCCCACAGGAGCCTATGGCTACACCTTC
>few|12|TRBJ1-6|.|TRBV18
CASSPDSSVLHF
TGTGCCAGCTCACCAGACAGCTCTGTCCTCCACTTT
>few|14|TRBJ2-3|.|TRBV5-1
CASSQAGVTDTQYF
TGCGCCAGCAGCCAAGCAGGAGTCACAGATACGCAGTATTTT
>.|16|TRBJ1-2|.|TRBV4-1
CASSQDLPGDAYGYTF
TGCGCCAGCAGCCAAGATTTGCCAGGGGATGCCTATGGCTACACCTTC
>few|16|TRBJ1-1|TRBD1|TRBV5-1
CASSLGIEQGTTEAFF
TGCGCCAGCAGCTTGGGAATTGAACAGGGGACCACTGAAGCTTTCTTT
>few|16|TRBJ1-1|.|TRBV27
CASSLSVLLRNTEAFF
TGTGCCAGCAGTTTATCGGTGTTACTAAGGAACACTGAAGCTTTCTTT
>few|16|TRBJ2-2|.|TRBV5-1
CASRNLGQGGTGELFF
TGCGCCAGCAGGAACCTCGGGCAGGGTGGCACCGGGGAGCTGTTTTTT
>few|12|TRBJ1-1|TRBD1|TRBV19
CASSLWTGEAFF
TGTGCCAGTAGTCTCTGGACAGGTGAAGCTTTCTTT
>.|14|TRBJ1-4|.|TRBV18
CASSPIAGEGKLFF
TGTGCCAGCTCACCAATCGCAGGGGAAGGAAAACTGTTTTTT
>once|15|TRBJ1-1|TRBD1|TRBV7-9
CASGSDRGRGAEAFF
TGTGCCAGCGGCTCAGACAGGGGGCGCGGGGCTGAAGCTTTCTTT
>few|15|TRBJ2-1|.|TRBV7-2
CASSTQGISYNEQFF
TGTGCCAGCAGCACCCAGGGGATCTCCTACAATGAGCAGTTCTTC
>.|14|TRBJ1-1|.|TRBV12-3/TRBV12-4
CASSSRTDYTEAFF
TGTGCCAGCAGTTCGAGGACAGACTACACTGAAGCTTTCTTT
>.|14|TRBJ1-1|TRBD1|TRBV6-5
CASRRGGWNTEAFF
TGTGCCAGCAGGAGAGGGGGCTGGAACACTGAAGCTTTCTTT
>.|13|TRBJ1-6|.|TRBV12-3/TRBV12-4
CASSLGTNSPLHF
TGTGCCAGCAGTTTAGGAACCAATTCACCCCTCCACTTT
>few|16|TRBJ2-5|TRBD2|TRBV12-3/TRBV12-4
CASSLRDVGRGETQYF
TGTGCCAGCAGTCTGCGGGACGTGGGGAGGGGTGAGACCCAGTACTTC
>.|19|TRBJ1-2|TRBD1|TRBV29-1
CSVEEEEELGTGENYGYTF
TGCAGCGTTGAAGAAGAGGAGGAGTTGGGGACAGGGGAAAACTATGGCTACACCTTC
>few|14|TRBJ2-7|.|TRBV7-6
CASSWDESGYEQYF
TGTGCCAGCAGCTGGGACGAGTCGGGCTACGAGCAGTACTTC
>few|18|TRBJ2-6|.|TRBV10-3
CAISEVVGLSLSANVLTF
TGTGCCATCAGTGAAGTGGTCGGCCTTTCTCTCTCGGCCAACGTCCTGACTTTC
>.|13|TRBJ1-1|.|TRBV20-1
CRALRGPGTEAFF
TGCAGGGCCCTTCGGGGCCCCGGGACTGAAGCTTTCTTT
>.|14|TRBJ1-2|.|TRBV11-2
CASSLDRWNYGYTF
TGTGCCAGCAGCTTAGACAGGTGGAACTATGGCTACACCTTC
>.|13|TRBJ2-5|.|TRBV2
CASSGGAWETQYF
TGTGCCAGCAGTGGGGGGGCGTGGGAGACCCAGTACTTC
>few|11|TRBJ2-7|.|TRBV10-3
CAISDVSEQYF
TGTGCCATCAGTGATGTCAGTGAGCAGTACTTC
>.|15|TRBJ2-1|TRBD2|TRBV7-3
CASSPPAGGPDEQFF
TGTGCCAGCAGCCCCCCAGCGGGGGGGCCCGATGAGCAGTTCTTC
>.|16|TRBJ2-2|.|TRBV5-1
CASSLFAAAGSGELFF
TGCGCCAGCAGTCTATTCGCCGCCGCCGGTTCCGGGGAGCTGTTTTTT
>.|15|TRBJ2-1|TRBD2|TRBV9
CASSPRLGGGNEQFF
TGTGCCAGCAGCCCGCGACTAGGCGGGGGGAATGAGCAGTTCTTC
>few|13|TRBJ1-2|.|TRBV7-2
CASSQSRDHGYTF
TGTGCCAGCAGCCAATCTAGGGACCACGGCTACACCTTC
>few|11|TRBJ2-1|.|TRBV2
CASPTSNEQFF
TGTGCCAGCCCTACTAGTAATGAGCAGTTCTTC
>few|14|TRBJ1-1|.|TRBV6-5
CASSSGMLNTEAFF
TGTGCCAGCAGTTCCGGGATGCTAAACACTGAAGCTTTCTTT